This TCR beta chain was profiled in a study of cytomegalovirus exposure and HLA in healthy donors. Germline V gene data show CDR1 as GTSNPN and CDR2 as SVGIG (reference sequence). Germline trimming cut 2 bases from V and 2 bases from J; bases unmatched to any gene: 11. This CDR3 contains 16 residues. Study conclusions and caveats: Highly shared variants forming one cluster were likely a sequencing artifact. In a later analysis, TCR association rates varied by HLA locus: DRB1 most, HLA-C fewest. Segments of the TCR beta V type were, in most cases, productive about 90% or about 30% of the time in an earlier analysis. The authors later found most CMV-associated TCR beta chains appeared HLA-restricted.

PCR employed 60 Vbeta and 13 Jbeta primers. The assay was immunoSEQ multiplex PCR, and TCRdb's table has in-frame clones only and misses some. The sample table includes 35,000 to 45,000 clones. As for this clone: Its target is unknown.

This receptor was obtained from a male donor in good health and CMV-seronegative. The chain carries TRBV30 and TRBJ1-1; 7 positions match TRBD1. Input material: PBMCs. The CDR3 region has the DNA TGTGCCTGGAGTCCGTCTCGACAGGGTAGAAACACTGAAGCTTTCTTT. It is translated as CAWSPSRQGRNTEAFF.